This TCR beta chain was recovered during a study of T cells in Graves' hyperthyroidism and ophthalmopathy. The CDR3 extends over 14 amino acids. With 2 bases removed from V and 2 bases from J, the gap between germline ends came to 11 bases. From germline, CDR1 is DFQATT and CDR2 SNEGSKA (reference sequence). It was RNA transcripts that yielded the amplified TCR beta CDR3 regions. During a first-round RT-PCR of the TCR CDR3, the HTBI primer set was used. TCRdb analysed the multiplex PCR reads with MiXCR anew, one entry per CDR3 protein. The repertoire holds around 300,000 distinct CDR3 sequences, with roughly 15% as singletons.

Sequencing was performed on blood. This sequence joins TRBV20-1 and TRBJ2-3, with no clear D. This sequence originates from a woman between 50 and 59 years old with Graves' hyperthyroidism that later progressed to Graves' ophthalmopathy. The CDR3 DNA is TGCAGTGCTAGAAAGCAGGTCTTCACAGATACGCAGTATTTT. Encoded protein: CSARKQVFTDTQYF.